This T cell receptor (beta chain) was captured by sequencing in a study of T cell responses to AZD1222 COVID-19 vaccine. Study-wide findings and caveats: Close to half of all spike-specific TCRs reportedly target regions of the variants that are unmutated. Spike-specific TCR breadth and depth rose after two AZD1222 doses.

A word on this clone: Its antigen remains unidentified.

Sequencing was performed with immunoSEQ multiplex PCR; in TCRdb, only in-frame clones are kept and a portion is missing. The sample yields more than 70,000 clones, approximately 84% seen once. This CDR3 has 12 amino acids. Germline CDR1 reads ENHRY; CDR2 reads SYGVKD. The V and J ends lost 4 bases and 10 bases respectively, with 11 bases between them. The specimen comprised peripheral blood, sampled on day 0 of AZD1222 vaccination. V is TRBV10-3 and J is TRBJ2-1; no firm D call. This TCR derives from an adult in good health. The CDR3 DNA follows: TGTGCCATCAGTGCCCTACTCCGAGAGCAGTTCTTC. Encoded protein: CAISALLREQFF.